These 15 T cell receptor beta chains share one sample of origin, sequenced in a study of control samples from healthy donors and cancer patients. Repertoires were generated with immunoSEQ multiplex PCR, while TCRdb's copy carries only in-frame clones and drops some. This table holds some 200,000 clones, roughly 93% found once. Sequencing was carried out using blood. All receptors come from a man between 18 and 29 years old in good health.

The CDR3 is CASSFMTGFLDTQYF. In DNA form, the CDR3 reads TGTGCCAGCAGCTTCATGACAGGGTTTTTGGATACGCAGTATTTT. The chain employs TRBV11-2 and TRBJ2-3; 7 bases agree with TRBD1. From germline, CDR1 is SGHAT and CDR2 FQNNGV. The CDR3 is 15 amino acids. With 3 bases clipped from V and 6 bases from J, the junction kept 9 bases outside the gene matches.

V gene TRBV7-2 combines with J gene TRBJ2-2, with 9 bases identical to TRBD2. Germline V gene lookup returns CDR1 SGHTA and CDR2 FQGNSA. The CDR3 loop spans 17 amino acids. Trimming cost V 5 bases and J 7 bases; bases outside gene matches: 14. The CDR3 spells CASSPQGGGGAGGELFF. DNA for the CDR3: TGTGCCAGCAGCCCCCAGGGGGGCGGGGGGGCCGGCGGGGAGCTGTTTTTT.

The rearrangement joins TRBV5-4 to TRBJ1-1; D is ambiguous. The germline gives CDR1 SGHNT, CDR2 YYREEE (reference sequence). The CDR3 has 13 residues. V lost 1 base, J lost 4 bases, and 8 bases lay in between. The CDR3 here is CASSLQEGTEAFF. The CDR3 bases are TGTGCCAGCAGCTTGCAGGAGGGCACTGAAGCTTTCTTT.

CDR3 sequence reads: CAWSSRASPYNSPLHF. The DNA for the CDR3 is TGTGCCTGGAGTTCCCGGGCCTCGCCCTATAATTCACCCCTCCACTTT. J is TRBJ1-6 and V is TRBV30; D not certain. CDR1 is GTSNPN, CDR2 SVGIG, per germline (reference sequence). Trimming pared 2 bases from V and 2 bases from J, leaving 13 bases between. The CDR3 sequence is 16 residues long.

This CDR3 reads CASSLSGTEQHF. CDR3 sequence (DNA): TGCGCCAGCAGCTTGTCCGGGACAGAGCAGCATTTT. The chain has TRBV5-1 and TRBJ1-5; the match to TRBD1 covers 7 bases. V was clipped by 1 base and J by 13 bases; unmatched bases: 5. The CDR3 runs 12 residues. The germline CDR1 and CDR2 sequences are SGHRS and YFSETQ.

V gene TRBV3-1 (or the pseudogene TRBV3-2) combines with J gene TRBJ2-6; the D is unclear. This CDR3 comprises 15 residues. Germline CDR1 reads LGHDT; CDR2 reads YNNKEL (reference sequence). Trimming cost V 0 bases and J 0 bases, with 3 bases left between them. The DNA of the CDR3 is TGTGCCAGCAGCCAAGACAGCTCTGGGGCCAACGTCCTGACTTTC. Translating it yields CASSQDSSGANVLTF.

The CDR3 loop reads CASNSAGGTDTQYF. The DNA of the CDR3 is TGTGCCAGCAACTCAGCGGGGGGCACAGATACGCAGTATTTT. This chain joins TRBV7-3 and TRBJ2-3, with 8 bases matching TRBD2. Germline V gives CDR1 SGHTA, CDR2 FQGTGA. With 7 bases clipped from V and 1 base from J, the junction kept 4 bases outside the gene matches. The CDR3 runs 14 residues.

The chain uses TRBV6-6 and TRBJ1-5, with D perhaps TRBD1 (6 bases). The CDR3 sequence is 16 residues long. Germline V gene data show CDR1 as MNHNY and CDR2 as SVGAGI (reference sequence). Deletions cut 2 bases from V and 2 bases from J, with 13 bases between. The CDR3 loop is CASSYAGGGRNQPQHF. CDR3 bases: TGTGCCAGCAGTTACGCCGGGGGGGGCCGCAATCAGCCCCAGCATTTT.

V and J are TRBV29-1 and TRBJ1-3, with TRBD1 identical over 9 bases. The ends lost 6 bases at V and 4 bases at J; junction bases unmatched: 1. Germline values: CDR1 SQVTM, CDR2 ANQGSEA. This CDR3 comprises 12 residues. CDR3 nucleotides: TGCAGCGTGGGGACAGGGGGAAACACCATATATTTT. Amino acid sequence: CSVGTGGNTIYF.

The chain joins TRBV2 to TRBJ1-6; D remains ambiguous. This CDR3 has 14 residues. Per the germline V gene, CDR1 is SNHLY and CDR2 is FYNNEI. V gave up 3 bases and J gave up 4 bases, with 7 bases separating them. The CDR3: CASSDPGYNSPLHF. Here the CDR3 DNA reads TGTGCCAGCAGTGACCCGGGATATAATTCACCCCTCCACTTT.

V usage is TRBV6-6 and J usage is TRBJ1-2; D ambiguous. The ends were cut back, 0 bases at V and 6 bases at J, with 8 bases in the middle. The CDR3 runs to 13 residues. Germline CDR1 MNHNY, CDR2 SVGAGI (reference sequence). The CDR3 region is CASSYSEADGYTF. Written as DNA, the CDR3 is TGTGCCAGCAGTTACTCAGAGGCAGATGGCTACACCTTC.

This chain uses TRBV19 with TRBJ2-7, with 10 bases that match TRBD1. The CDR3 is 15 residues long. V lost 5 bases, J lost 2 bases, and 6 bases stayed unmatched. From germline, CDR1 is LNHDA and CDR2 SQIVND (reference sequence). The CDR3 nucleotides read TGTGCCAGTAGTGCGGGGACAGGGGAGGCCTACGAGCAGTACTTC. It yields the protein CASSAGTGEAYEQYF.

The chain joins TRBV24-1 to TRBJ2-2; the D is unclear. The CDR3 has 14 residues. The germline CDR1 and CDR2 sequences are KGHDR and SFDVKD. Trimming took off 4 bases at V and 0 bases at J, with 5 bases between the two ends. CDR3 DNA sequence: TGTGCCACCAGTGAACCGTCGAACACCGGGGAGCTGTTTTTT. It encodes CATSEPSNTGELFF.

This chain joins TRBV6-6 and TRBJ1-1; maybe TRBD1 (6 bases). The CDR3 covers 15 residues. Trimming removed 2 bases from V and 3 bases from J, with 13 bases in between. From germline, CDR1 is MNHNY and CDR2 SVGAGI (reference sequence). The CDR3 loop is CASSYEGQAYTEAFF. In DNA, the CDR3 is TGTGCCAGCAGTTACGAGGGACAAGCATACACTGAAGCTTTCTTT.

CDR3 nucleotide sequence: TGTGCCACCAGCAGAGAACGGACAGGGGGCGCTTCTAACTATGGCTACACCTTC. Translating gives CATSRERTGGASNYGYTF. The gene calls are TRBV15 and TRBJ1-2, with TRBD1 identical over 11 bases. Germline V CDR1 and CDR2: LNHNV, YYDKDF (reference sequence). Germline trimming cut 0 bases from V and 0 bases from J; bases unmatched to any gene: 6. This CDR3 contains 18 residues. The complete variable domain, with remaining parts taken from reference TRBV15 and TRBJ1-2, reads DAMVIQNPRYQVTQFGKPVTLSCSQTLNHNVMYWYQQKSSQAPKLLFHYYDKDFNNEADTPDNFQSRRPNTSFCFLDIRSPGLGDTAMYLCATSRERTGGASNYGYTFGSGTRLTVV.